The entry below describes one T cell receptor beta chain. Its target is not known. The trim removed 4 bases at V and 6 bases at J, leaving 11 bases unmatched. The CDR3 is made up of 15 amino acids. The germline CDR1 and CDR2 sequences are SQVTM and ANQGSEA. Original analysis: Samples contained a median of about 96,000 TCRs, with a range of roughly 20,000 to 690,600. TCRdb re-analysed the RACE reads in MiXCR, keeping a single row per CDR3 protein. V and J calls and clone size were set by TCRdb, not the authors. The sample lists 150,000 to 200,000 distinct CDR3 sequences; roughly 15% were seen once. This record comes from a study of human T cells and chemical hapten exposure. As to time point: patch test 1, 2 weeks after DPC sensitization. Sample treatment: therapeutic diphenylcyclopropenone sensitization with weekly scalp DPC. It was unfractionated whole blood from which total RNA was extracted. Points from the study as a whole: Positive correlation was observed between PT1 expanded TCR counts and patch test score.

The sequencing here drew on whole blood, taken in connection with sensitization to the hapten diphenylcyclopropenone (DPC). The clonotype comes from a woman in her twenties or thirties with alopecia areata. Some clones in this sample may be carry-over from other donors' samples. The chain links TRBV29-1 to TRBJ2-3; the match to TRBD1 covers 9 bases. DNA for the CDR3: TGCAGCGTTGGATCGTGGGACAGGGTTCGGGATACGCAGTATTTT. This sequence encodes CSVGSWDRVRDTQYF.